The rows below give T cell receptor beta chains drawn from one sample of a study of cytomegalovirus exposure and HLA in healthy donors. Profiling relied on immunoSEQ multiplex PCR, and the TCRdb table lists in-frame clones only, not all of them. The table lists roughly 140,000 clones, around 82% of them singletons. Sequencing was performed on PBMCs. These receptors all stem from a woman in her forties or fifties in good health and CMV-seropositive. Both conserved end residues are part of each CDR3. The D gene is left open where the match is weak. Not all rows give a size; the values are once, few, many and, for expanded clones, a class.

DNA	CDR3	length	V	J	D	size
TGTGCCAGCAGAGACGGACTAGGTTACGAGCAGTACTTC	CASRDGLGYEQYF	13	TRBV2	TRBJ2-7	TRBD2	NA
TGTGCCAGCAGCTTGGTAGGGGGGGTAAACTCACCCCTCCACTTT	CASSLVGGVNSPLHF	15	TRBV5-8	TRBJ1-6	NA	NA
TGTGCCAGCAGCGTTAGCCGCACAGATACGCAGTATTTT	CASSVSRTDTQYF	13	TRBV9	TRBJ2-3	NA	once
TGTGCCAGCAGTTTTCTAACCACCGGGGAGCTGTTTTTT	CASSFLTTGELFF	13	TRBV27	TRBJ2-2	NA	NA
TGCAGCGTGCAAACAGGGGGCGATACGCAGTATTTT	CSVQTGGDTQYF	12	TRBV29-1	TRBJ2-3	TRBD1	few
TGTGCCAGCAGCCAAGCGATGGGGGAGCTGTTTTTT	CASSQAMGELFF	12	TRBV7-9	TRBJ2-2	NA	NA
TGTGCCAGCAGTTTAGGTGGCCCGACCTACGAGCAGTACTTC	CASSLGGPTYEQYF	14	TRBV27	TRBJ2-7	NA	NA
TGTGCCAGCAGTACAGGGGAGAGCTCCTATAATTCACCCCTCCACTTT	CASSTGESSYNSPLHF	16	TRBV25-1	TRBJ1-6	TRBD1	NA
TGTGCCAGCAGGTCCGGGGTTAGCAATCAGCCCCAGCATTTT	CASRSGVSNQPQHF	14	TRBV2	TRBJ1-5	NA	NA
TGTGCCAGCAGCTTGTCTCGGGGACAGGGATTTCCCGGGGAGCTGTTTTTT	CASSLSRGQGFPGELFF	17	TRBV11-1	TRBJ2-2	TRBD1	NA
TGTGCCAGCAGTCTACTAGCGGGGGGGCCGGATACGCAGTATTTT	CASSLLAGGPDTQYF	15	TRBV27	TRBJ2-3	TRBD2	NA
TGTGCCAGCAGCTACGGACTAGCGGGGGGGCAAGATACGCAGTATTTT	CASSYGLAGGQDTQYF	16	TRBV5-6	TRBJ2-3	TRBD2	NA
TGTGCCAGCAGCTTAGCGCTTGGCAGTAACACCGGGGAGCTGTTTTTT	CASSLALGSNTGELFF	16	TRBV7-8	TRBJ2-2	NA	NA
TGTGCCAGCAGTTACGACAGATTTTTTAACTATGGCTACACCTTC	CASSYDRFFNYGYTF	15	TRBV6-6	TRBJ1-2	NA	NA
TGCGCCAGCAGCTTGGCACAGAACACCGGGGAGCTGTTTTTT	CASSLAQNTGELFF	14	TRBV5-1	TRBJ2-2	NA	NA
TGTGCCAGCAGCTTAGTTGGGACTAGCGGTAGGGATACGCAGTATTTT	CASSLVGTSGRDTQYF	16	TRBV11-2	TRBJ2-3	TRBD2	NA
TGTGCCTGGAGTGGTCTGAGGGGGCTCAATGAGCAGTTCTTC	CAWSGLRGLNEQFF	14	TRBV30	TRBJ2-1	TRBD1	NA
TGCGCCAGCAGCTTGCCTAGCTCCTACAATGAGCAGTTCTTC	CASSLPSSYNEQFF	14	TRBV5-1	TRBJ2-1	NA	NA
TGTGCCAGCAGTGAAACAGGGTTATCACCCCTCCACTTT	CASSETGLSPLHF	13	TRBV6-1	TRBJ1-6	NA	NA
TGCGCCAGCAGCTTGCTAAGCTCCTATAATTCACCCCTCCACTTT	CASSLLSSYNSPLHF	15	TRBV5-1	TRBJ1-6	NA	NA
TGTGCCAGCAGCCTACTAGCGGGGGGCCCGAGCTCCTACAATGAGCAGTTCTTC	CASSLLAGGPSSYNEQFF	18	TRBV5-6	TRBJ2-1	TRBD2	NA
TGTGCCAGCAGCTTACGGATCAGGACTAGCGGGGGGAGGTACAATGAGCAGTTCTTC	CASSLRIRTSGGRYNEQFF	19	TRBV7-2	TRBJ2-1	TRBD2	NA
TGTGCCAGCAGCCCGAGACAGGGGGTTAATTCACCCCTCCACTTT	CASSPRQGVNSPLHF	15	TRBV9	TRBJ1-6	TRBD1	NA
TGTGCCAGCAGTTTGAGGGGGGGCCTCACAGATACGCAGTATTTT	CASSLRGGLTDTQYF	15	TRBV28	TRBJ2-3	NA	NA
TGTGCCAGCAGCTTGGGACAGGGGGCGTGGGGCTACACCTTC	CASSLGQGAWGYTF	14	TRBV5-8	TRBJ1-2	TRBD1	NA
TGTGCCAGCTCACCACCAGGGACTCGCAATCAGCCCCAGCATTTT	CASSPPGTRNQPQHF	15	TRBV18	TRBJ1-5	NA	NA
TGTGCCAGCAGCCAAGATCTGTACGGGGAGCTGTTTTTT	CASSQDLYGELFF	13	TRBV4-2	TRBJ2-2	NA	NA
TGTGCCAGCTCCCCTCTCGACAGGGCGGGCGAGCAGTACTTC	CASSPLDRAGEQYF	14	TRBV18	TRBJ2-7	TRBD1	NA
TGTGCCAGCAGAGGACAGGAAAGTCTCCCCCAGCATTTT	CASRGQESLPQHF	13	TRBV27	TRBJ1-5	TRBD1	NA
TGCGCCAGCAGCCAAGGACAGATTACCAATGAAAAACTGTTTTTT	CASSQGQITNEKLFF	15	TRBV4-3	TRBJ1-4	NA	NA
TGTGCCAGCAGCTTGCTATTAATCAGGGGTGCTGAAGCTTTCTTT	CASSLLLIRGAEAFF	15	TRBV5-6	TRBJ1-1	NA	NA
TGCGCCAGCAGCCAACTTAACACAGATACGCAGTATTTT	CASSQLNTDTQYF	13	TRBV4-3	TRBJ2-3	NA	NA
TGTGCCACCACAACAGATTCGGGGGCAGATACGCAGTATTTT	CATTTDSGADTQYF	14	TRBV10-3	TRBJ2-3	NA	few
TGCGCCAGCAGTCACGTCCTCAGTGGGGCCCCTCCCGAGCAGTACTTC	CASSHVLSGAPPEQYF	16	TRBV23-1	TRBJ2-7	NA	NA
TGCGCCAGCAGCCAAGCCCGGGACAGCGACAATGAGCAGTTCTTC	CASSQARDSDNEQFF	15	TRBV4-3	TRBJ2-1	TRBD1	NA
TGTGCCAGCAGTACAGGGTCCTTGAGCAATCAGCCCCAGCATTTT	CASSTGSLSNQPQHF	15	TRBV7-2	TRBJ1-5	NA	NA
TGTGCCAGCAGTGGGGACAGGCTAACACTCTACAATGAGCAGTTCTTC	CASSGDRLTLYNEQFF	16	TRBV6-1	TRBJ2-1	TRBD1	NA
TGTGCCAGCAGCTCTAGCTGGAGTGTCACCGGGGAGCTGTTTTTT	CASSSSWSVTGELFF	15	TRBV7-2	TRBJ2-2	NA	NA
TGCGCCAGCAGCCAAGATGTTCAGGTTTATGGCTACACCTTC	CASSQDVQVYGYTF	14	TRBV4-1	TRBJ1-2	NA	few
TGTGCCAGCAGAAGACAGACTAATGAAAAACTGTTTTTT	CASRRQTNEKLFF	13	TRBV6-1	TRBJ1-4	NA	NA
TGTGCCAGTAGGGGACAGGGGAATCAGCCCCAGCATTTT	CASRGQGNQPQHF	13	TRBV19	TRBJ1-5	TRBD1	NA
TGCGCCAGCAGCCCCACTAGCGGGGGCCGCTTTTACAATGAGCAGTTCTTC	CASSPTSGGRFYNEQFF	17	TRBV4-1	TRBJ2-1	TRBD2	NA
TGTGCCGCTCAACCCCTGCGGGGCAACTATGGCTACACCTTC	CAAQPLRGNYGYTF	14	TRBV6-6	TRBJ1-2	NA	NA
TGCGCCAGCAGCCTTACAGGGGACACTGAAGCTTTCTTT	CASSLTGDTEAFF	13	TRBV5-1	TRBJ1-1	TRBD1	NA
TGTGCCAGCAGGCCGGGAGGTAGCGGGGTATTTGAGCAGTTCTTC	CASRPGGSGVFEQFF	15	TRBV27	TRBJ2-1	TRBD2	once
TGTGCCAGCAGTGAATTCATAGGGGTCCATCAGCCCCAGCATTTT	CASSEFIGVHQPQHF	15	TRBV6-1	TRBJ1-5	NA	few
TGTGCCACCAGCAGAGATCCGGTTAATGAGCAGTTCTTC	CATSRDPVNEQFF	13	TRBV15	TRBJ2-1	NA	NA
TGTGCCAGCAGCTGGGGAGAAGGAAACACCATATATTTT	CASSWGEGNTIYF	13	TRBV9	TRBJ1-3	NA	NA
TGTGCCAGCAGTTACATGGGGGGGGCTTTCTTT	CASSYMGGAFF	11	TRBV6-5	TRBJ1-1	NA	NA
TGTGCCAGTAGTCGGAACGGGGTTAGCAATCAGCCCCAGCATTTT	CASSRNGVSNQPQHF	15	TRBV19	TRBJ1-5	NA	NA
TGTGCCATCAGTGACCACTCGGACAGCTCTGGAAACACCATATATTTT	CAISDHSDSSGNTIYF	16	TRBV10-3	TRBJ1-3	NA	NA
TGTGCCAGCAGCTTAGCGACAGGCCCTAACTACGAGCAGTACTTC	CASSLATGPNYEQYF	15	TRBV7-7	TRBJ2-7	NA	NA
TGTGCCAGCAGCGGGCGGACTAGCCGGGGTGATACGCAGTATTTT	CASSGRTSRGDTQYF	15	TRBV9	TRBJ2-3	TRBD2	NA